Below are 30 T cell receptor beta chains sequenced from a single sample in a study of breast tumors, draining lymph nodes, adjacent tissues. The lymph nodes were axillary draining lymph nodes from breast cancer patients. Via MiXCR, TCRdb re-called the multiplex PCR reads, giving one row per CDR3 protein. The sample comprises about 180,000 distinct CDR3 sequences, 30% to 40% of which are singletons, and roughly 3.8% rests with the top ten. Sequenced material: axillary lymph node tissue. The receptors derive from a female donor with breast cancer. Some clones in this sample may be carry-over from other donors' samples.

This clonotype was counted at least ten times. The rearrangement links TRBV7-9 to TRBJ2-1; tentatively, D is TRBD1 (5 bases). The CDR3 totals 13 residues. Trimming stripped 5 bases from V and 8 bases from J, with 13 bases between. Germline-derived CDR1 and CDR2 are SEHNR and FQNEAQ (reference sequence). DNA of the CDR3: TGTGCCAGCAGCCGAAATCAGGGTGATGAGCAGTTCTTC. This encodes CASSRNQGDEQFF.

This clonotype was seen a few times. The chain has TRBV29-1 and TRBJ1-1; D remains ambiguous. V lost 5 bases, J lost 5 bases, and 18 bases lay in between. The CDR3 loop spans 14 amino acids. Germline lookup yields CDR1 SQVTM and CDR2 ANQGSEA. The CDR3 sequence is CSVLRGRGSTEAFF. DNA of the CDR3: TGCAGCGTTCTGAGAGGGCGCGGGTCGACTGAAGCTTTCTTT.

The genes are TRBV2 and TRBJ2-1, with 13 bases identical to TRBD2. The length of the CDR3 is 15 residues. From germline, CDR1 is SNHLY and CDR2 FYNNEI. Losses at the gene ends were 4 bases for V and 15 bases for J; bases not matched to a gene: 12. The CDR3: CASSGRTSGGTSPFF. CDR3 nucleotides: TGTGCCAGCAGTGGACGGACTAGCGGGGGAACCTCACCGTTCTTC.

CDR3 sequence (DNA): TGTGCCAGCAGCCAGATTTATAGGTCAGGACCGGAGACCCAGTACTTC. As protein: CASSQIYRSGPETQYF. The chain carries TRBV7-3 and TRBJ2-5, with D unclear. Germline V gene sequence: CDR1 SGHTA, CDR2 FQGTGA. The ends were cut back, 5 bases at V and 5 bases at J, with 21 bases in the middle. This CDR3 is 16 amino acids long. Combining the CDR3 with reference TRBV7-3 and TRBJ2-5 gives the whole variable domain GAGVSQTPSNKVTEKGKYVELRCDPISGHTALYWYRQSLGQGPEFLIYFQGTGAADDSGLPNDRFFAVRPEGSVSTLKIQRTERGDSAVYLCASSQIYRSGPETQYFGPGTRLLVL.

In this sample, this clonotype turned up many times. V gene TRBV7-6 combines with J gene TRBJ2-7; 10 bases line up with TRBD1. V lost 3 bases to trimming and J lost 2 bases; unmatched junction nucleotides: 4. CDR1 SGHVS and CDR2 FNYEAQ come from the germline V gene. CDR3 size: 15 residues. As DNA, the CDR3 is TGTGCCAGCAGCTTCGGACAGGGGGACCCCTACGAGCAGTACTTC. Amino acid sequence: CASSFGQGDPYEQYF.

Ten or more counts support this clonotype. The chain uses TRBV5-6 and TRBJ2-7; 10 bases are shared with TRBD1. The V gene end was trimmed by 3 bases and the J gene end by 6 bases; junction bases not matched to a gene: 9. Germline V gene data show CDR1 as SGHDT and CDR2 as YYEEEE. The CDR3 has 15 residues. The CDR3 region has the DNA TGTGCCAGCAGCTCCCCCAGGACAGGGGGAATCGAGCAGTACTTC. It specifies CASSSPRTGGIEQYF.

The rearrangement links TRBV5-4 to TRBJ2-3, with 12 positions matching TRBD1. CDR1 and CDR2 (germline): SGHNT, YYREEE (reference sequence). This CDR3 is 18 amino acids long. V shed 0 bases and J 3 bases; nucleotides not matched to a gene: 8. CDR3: CASSLGGQGASMTDTQYF. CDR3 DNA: TGTGCCAGCAGCTTGGGGGGACAGGGGGCCAGCATGACAGATACGCAGTATTTT.

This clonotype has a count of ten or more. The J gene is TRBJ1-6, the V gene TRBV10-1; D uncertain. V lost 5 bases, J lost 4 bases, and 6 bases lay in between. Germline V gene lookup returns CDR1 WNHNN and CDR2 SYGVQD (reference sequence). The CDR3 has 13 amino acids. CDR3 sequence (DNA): TGCGCCAGCAGTCAGACTTATAATTCACCCCTCCACTTT. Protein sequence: CASSQTYNSPLHF.

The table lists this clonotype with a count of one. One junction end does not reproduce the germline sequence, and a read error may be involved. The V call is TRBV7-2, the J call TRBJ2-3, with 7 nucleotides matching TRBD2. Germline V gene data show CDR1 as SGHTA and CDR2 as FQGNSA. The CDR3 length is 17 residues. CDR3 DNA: TGTGCCGGCAGCTTACAAGCGGGAAGTTTCGGCACAGATACGCAGTATTTT. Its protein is CAGSLQAGSFGTDTQYF.

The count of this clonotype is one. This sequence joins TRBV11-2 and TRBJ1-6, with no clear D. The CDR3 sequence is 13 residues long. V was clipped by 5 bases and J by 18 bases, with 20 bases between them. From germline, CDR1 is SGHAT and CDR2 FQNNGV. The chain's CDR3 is CASSKKGYTPTHF. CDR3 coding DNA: TGTGCCAGCAGCAAGAAAGGATATACACCCACCCACTTT. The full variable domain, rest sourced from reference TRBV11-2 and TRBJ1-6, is EAGVAQSPRYKIIEKRQSVAFWCNPISGHATLYWYQQILGQGPKLLIQFQNNGVVDDSQLPKDRFSAERLKGVDSTLKIQPAKLEDSAVYLCASSKKGYTPTHFGNGTRLTVT.

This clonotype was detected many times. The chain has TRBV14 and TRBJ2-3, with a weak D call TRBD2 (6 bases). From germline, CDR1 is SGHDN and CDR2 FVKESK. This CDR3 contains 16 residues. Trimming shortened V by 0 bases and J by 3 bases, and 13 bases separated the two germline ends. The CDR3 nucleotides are TGTGCCAGCAGCCAAGATGACTGGGGGGAGACAGATACGCAGTATTTT. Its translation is CASSQDDWGETDTQYF.

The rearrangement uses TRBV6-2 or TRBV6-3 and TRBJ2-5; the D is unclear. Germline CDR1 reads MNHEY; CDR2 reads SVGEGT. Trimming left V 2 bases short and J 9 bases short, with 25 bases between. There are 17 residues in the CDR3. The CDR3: CASSYTSGRSGNQPQYF. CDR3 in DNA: TGTGCCAGCAGTTACACTTCGGGTCGTAGTGGCAATCAGCCCCAGTACTTC.

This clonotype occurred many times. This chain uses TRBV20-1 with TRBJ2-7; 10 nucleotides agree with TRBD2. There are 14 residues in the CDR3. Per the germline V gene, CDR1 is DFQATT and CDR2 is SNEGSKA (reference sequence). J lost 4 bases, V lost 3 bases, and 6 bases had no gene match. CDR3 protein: CSARPSGSTYEQYF. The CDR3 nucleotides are TGCAGTGCTAGGCCTAGCGGGAGTACTTACGAGCAGTACTTC.

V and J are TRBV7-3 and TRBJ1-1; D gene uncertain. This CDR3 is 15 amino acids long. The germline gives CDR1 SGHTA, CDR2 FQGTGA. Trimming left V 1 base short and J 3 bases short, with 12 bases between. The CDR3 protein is CASSLKGLADTEAFF. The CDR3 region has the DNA TGTGCCAGCAGCTTAAAAGGGCTCGCCGACACTGAAGCTTTCTTT.

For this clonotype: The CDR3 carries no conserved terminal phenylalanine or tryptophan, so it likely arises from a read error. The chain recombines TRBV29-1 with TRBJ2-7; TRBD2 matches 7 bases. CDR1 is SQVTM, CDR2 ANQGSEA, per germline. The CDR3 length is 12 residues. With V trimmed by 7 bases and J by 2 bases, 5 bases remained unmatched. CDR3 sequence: CSAGGEAYEQYL. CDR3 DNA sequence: TGCAGCGCTGGGGGGGAAGCCTACGAGCAGTACCTC.

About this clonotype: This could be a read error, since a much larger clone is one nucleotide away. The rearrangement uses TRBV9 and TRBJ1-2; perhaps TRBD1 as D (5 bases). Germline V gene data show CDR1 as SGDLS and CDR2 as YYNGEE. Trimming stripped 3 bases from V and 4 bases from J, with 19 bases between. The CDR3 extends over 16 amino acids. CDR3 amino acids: CASSAPGRGSAYGYTF. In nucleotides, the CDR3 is TGTGCCAGCAGCGCCCCGGGACGGGGGTCTGCCTATGGCTACACCTTC.

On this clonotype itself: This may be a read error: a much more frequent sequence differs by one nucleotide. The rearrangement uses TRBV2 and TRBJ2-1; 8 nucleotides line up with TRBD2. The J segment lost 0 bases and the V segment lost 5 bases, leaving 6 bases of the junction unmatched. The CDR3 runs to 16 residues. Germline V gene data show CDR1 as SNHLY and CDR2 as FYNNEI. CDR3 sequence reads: CASSHDSGSSYNEQFF. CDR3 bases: TGTGCCAGCAGTCACGACAGCGGGAGCTCCTACAATGAGCAGTTCTTC.

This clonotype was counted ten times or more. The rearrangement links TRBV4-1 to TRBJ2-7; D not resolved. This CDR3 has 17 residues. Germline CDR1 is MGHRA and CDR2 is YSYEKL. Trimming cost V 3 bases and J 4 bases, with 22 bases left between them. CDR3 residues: CASSQKDGQPLGYEQYF. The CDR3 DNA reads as TGCGCCAGCAGCCAGAAGGATGGGCAGCCCCTGGGGTACGAGCAGTACTTC.

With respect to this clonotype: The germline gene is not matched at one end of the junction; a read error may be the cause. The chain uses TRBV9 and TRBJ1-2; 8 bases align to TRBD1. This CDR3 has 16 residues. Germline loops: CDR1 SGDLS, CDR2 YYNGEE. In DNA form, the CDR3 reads TGCGCCGGCAGCGAGGGACAGGAAGGGGGGTCCTATGGCTACACCTTC. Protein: CAGSEGQEGGSYGYTF.

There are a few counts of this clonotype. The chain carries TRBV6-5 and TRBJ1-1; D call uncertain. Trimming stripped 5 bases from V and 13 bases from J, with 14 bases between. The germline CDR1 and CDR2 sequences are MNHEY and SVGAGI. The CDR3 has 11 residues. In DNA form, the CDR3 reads TGTGCCAGCAGTGAAGGACCGACGGGTTTCTTT. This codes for CASSEGPTGFF.

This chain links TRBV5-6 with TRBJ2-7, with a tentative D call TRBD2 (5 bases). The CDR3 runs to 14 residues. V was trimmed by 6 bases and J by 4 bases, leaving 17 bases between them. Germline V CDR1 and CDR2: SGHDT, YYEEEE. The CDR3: CASNAEGSAYEQYF. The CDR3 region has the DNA TGTGCCAGCAACGCCGAGGGCTCCGCGTACGAGCAGTACTTC.

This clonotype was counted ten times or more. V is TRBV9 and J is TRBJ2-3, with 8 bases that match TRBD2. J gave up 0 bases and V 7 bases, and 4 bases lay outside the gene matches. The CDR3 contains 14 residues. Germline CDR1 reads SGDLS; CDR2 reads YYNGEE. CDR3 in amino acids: CASRAGASTDTQYF. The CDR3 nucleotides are TGTGCCAGCCGAGCGGGGGCGAGCACAGATACGCAGTATTTT.

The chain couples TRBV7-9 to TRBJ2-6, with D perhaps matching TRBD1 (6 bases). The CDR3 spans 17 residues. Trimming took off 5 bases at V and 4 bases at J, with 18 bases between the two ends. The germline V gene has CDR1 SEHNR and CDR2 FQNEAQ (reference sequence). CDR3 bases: TGTGCCAGCAGCCCGCGGACAGTCTCCACCGGGGCCAACGTCCTGACTTTC. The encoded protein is CASSPRTVSTGANVLTF.

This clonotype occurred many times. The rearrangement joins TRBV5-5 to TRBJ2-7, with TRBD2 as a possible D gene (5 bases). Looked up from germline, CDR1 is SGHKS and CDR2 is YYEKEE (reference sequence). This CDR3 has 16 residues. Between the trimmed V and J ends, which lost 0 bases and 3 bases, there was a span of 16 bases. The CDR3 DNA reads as TGTGCCAGCAGCTTGGTAATACAGCCGACTAACTACGAGCAGTACTTC. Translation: CASSLVIQPTNYEQYF.

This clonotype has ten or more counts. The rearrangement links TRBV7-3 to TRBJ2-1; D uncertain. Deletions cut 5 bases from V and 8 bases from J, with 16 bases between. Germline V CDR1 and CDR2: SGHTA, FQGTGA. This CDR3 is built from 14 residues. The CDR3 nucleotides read TGTGCCAGCAGCCCCACCCGGATTGCAGATGAGCAGTTCTTC. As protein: CASSPTRIADEQFF.

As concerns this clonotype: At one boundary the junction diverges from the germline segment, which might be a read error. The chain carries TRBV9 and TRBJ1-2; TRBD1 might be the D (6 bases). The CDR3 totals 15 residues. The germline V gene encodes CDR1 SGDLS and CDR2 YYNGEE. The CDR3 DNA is TGTGCCAGCAGCTCAACCAGGGGTTTATTGGATGGCTCCACCTTC. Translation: CASSSTRGLLDGSTF.

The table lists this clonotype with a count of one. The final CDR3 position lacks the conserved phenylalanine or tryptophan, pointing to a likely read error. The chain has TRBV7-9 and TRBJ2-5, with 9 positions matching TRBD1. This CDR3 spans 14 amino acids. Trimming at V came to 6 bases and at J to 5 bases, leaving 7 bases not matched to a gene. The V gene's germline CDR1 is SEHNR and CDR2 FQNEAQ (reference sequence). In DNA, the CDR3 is TGTGCCAGCAGAGGCGACAGGGGGGGCGAGACCCAGTACCTC. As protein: CASRGDRGGETQYL.

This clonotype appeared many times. The CDR3 loop is CSAGQGPSSGANVLTF. The CDR3 coding sequence is TGCAGCGCCGGACAGGGGCCTTCCTCTGGGGCCAACGTCCTGACTTTC. The rearrangement uses TRBV29-1 and TRBJ2-6; 9 nucleotides match TRBD1. Per germline, CDR1 SQVTM and CDR2 ANQGSEA. The CDR3 extends over 16 amino acids. The junction had 7 bases not matched to a gene; V was cut back by 7 bases and J by 0 bases.

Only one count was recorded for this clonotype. The CDR3 protein is CASSRTGGNTIYF. As DNA, the CDR3 is TGTGCCAGCAGCCGGACGGGAGGAAACACCATATATTTT. The gene calls are TRBV7-8 and TRBJ1-3; D ambiguous. This CDR3 has 13 amino acids. The V and J ends lost 5 bases and 4 bases respectively, with 9 bases between them. In germline, CDR1 is SGHVS, CDR2 FQNEAQ.

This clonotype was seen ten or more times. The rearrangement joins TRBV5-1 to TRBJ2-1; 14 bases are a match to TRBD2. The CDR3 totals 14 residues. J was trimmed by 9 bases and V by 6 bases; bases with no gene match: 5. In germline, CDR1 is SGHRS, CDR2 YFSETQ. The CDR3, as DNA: TGCGCCAGCAAGACTAGCGGGAGGGTTGTTGAGCAGTTCTTC. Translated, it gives CASKTSGRVVEQFF.